These 10 T cell receptor beta chains were all obtained from the same sample, sequenced in a study of blood T cell repertoires in COVID-19. TCRdb's table, derived via immunoSEQ multiplex PCR, lists solely in-frame clones and lacks some. The sample has 200,000 to 300,000 clones; roughly nine tenths are singletons. The specimen was peripheral blood. The source of these receptors is a man aged 60 to 69 with acute or convalescent COVID-19.

In this sample, this clone turned up a few times. The rearrangement joins TRBV5-1 to TRBJ2-5; D may be TRBD2 (6 bases). The V gene's germline CDR1 is SGHRS and CDR2 YFSETQ. V was cut by 2 bases and J by 4 bases, with 6 bases left in between. The CDR3 is 12 residues long. CDR3 region: CASSFGGETQYF. The CDR3 region has the DNA TGCGCCAGCAGCTTCGGGGGAGAGACCCAGTACTTC.

The V call is TRBV2, the J call TRBJ2-7; 8 bases match TRBD1. V lost 5 bases and J lost 6; bases outside the gene matches: 3. Germline values: CDR1 SNHLY, CDR2 FYNNEI. The CDR3 loop spans 12 amino acids. The CDR3 nucleotides are TGTGCCAGCAGTTCGCAGGGGGCCGAGCAGTACTTC. Amino acid sequence: CASSSQGAEQYF.

This clone was detected only once. CDR3 sequence reads: CASTMANTEAFF. The CDR3, as DNA: TGTGCCAGCACGATGGCCAATACTGAAGCTTTCTTT. The V gene is TRBV6-5, the J gene TRBJ1-1; the D is unclear. Trimming pared 7 bases from V and 5 bases from J, leaving 11 bases between. The germline V gene encodes CDR1 MNHEY and CDR2 SVGAGI. The CDR3 runs 12 residues.

This clone was found a few times. This rearrangement joins TRBV19 to TRBJ1-2; tentative D call: TRBD1 (5 bases). With 6 bases removed from V and 6 bases from J, the gap between germline ends came to 14 bases. This CDR3 has 13 amino acids. Per germline, CDR1 LNHDA and CDR2 SQIVND (reference sequence). The CDR3 region is CASSYGREDGYTF. Here the CDR3 DNA reads TGTGCCAGTAGCTATGGCAGGGAGGATGGCTACACCTTC.

The chain carries TRBV7-2 and TRBJ2-1; tentatively, D is TRBD1 (6 bases). V shed 2 bases and J shed 10 bases, with 15 bases lying between them. The germline gives CDR1 SGHTA, CDR2 FQGNSA. This CDR3 region has 14 residues. The DNA for the CDR3 is TGTGCCAGCAGCTTATTGGGGGCGCGCCAGGAGCAGTTCTTC. It specifies CASSLLGARQEQFF.

The rearrangement uses TRBV5-6 and TRBJ2-7; 8 bases match TRBD2. The CDR3 runs to 17 residues. J gave up 2 bases and V 4 bases, and 14 bases lay outside the gene matches. Germline values: CDR1 SGHDT, CDR2 YYEEEE. This CDR3 reads CASSALGEAGAAYEQYF. Written as DNA, the CDR3 is TGTGCCAGCAGCGCCTTAGGGGAAGCGGGAGCGGCCTACGAGCAGTACTTC.

This chain links TRBV28 with TRBJ1-5, with TRBD1 as a possible D gene (6 bases). CDR3 length: 15 residues. Trimming pared 7 bases from V and 1 base from J, leaving 14 bases between. CDR1 and CDR2 from the germline V gene are MDHEN and SYDVKM. The CDR3 region is CASNPTQGSNQPQHF. Here the CDR3 DNA reads TGTGCCAGCAACCCGACGCAGGGGAGCAATCAGCCCCAGCATTTT. Filled out from reference TRBV28 and TRBJ1-5, the complete variable domain reads DVKVTQSSRYLVKRTGEKVFLECVQDMDHENMFWYRQDPGLGLRLIYFSYDVKMKEKGDIPEGYSVSREKKERFSLILESASTNQTSMYLCASNPTQGSNQPQHFGDGTRLSIL.

V is TRBV7-9 and J is TRBJ2-2, with 7 positions matching TRBD2. The CDR3 is 15 amino acids. Losses at the gene ends were 2 bases for V and 5 bases for J; bases not matched to a gene: 5. Germline V lookup: CDR1 SEHNR, CDR2 FQNEAQ (reference sequence). The CDR3 DNA sequence: TGTGCCAGCAGCTTAAGGCGACTAGCAACCGGGGAGCTGTTTTTT. Protein: CASSLRRLATGELFF.

The rearrangement links TRBV7-2 to TRBJ1-2; D is uncertain. Trimming removed 1 base from V and 4 bases from J, with 7 bases in between. There are 13 residues in the CDR3. From germline, CDR1 is SGHTA and CDR2 FQGNSA. CDR3 DNA sequence: TGTGCCAGCAGCTTAGACAGCAGCTATGGCTACACCTTC. This translates into CASSLDSSYGYTF.

The rearrangement links TRBV28 to TRBJ1-5; a possible D gene is TRBD1 (6 bases). CDR3 size: 15 residues. The germline CDR1 and CDR2 sequences are MDHEN and SYDVKM. V was clipped by 6 bases and J by 7 bases, with 19 bases between them. CDR3 in amino acids: CASRAPMGAGQPQHF. The CDR3 DNA is TGTGCCAGCAGGGCCCCCATGGGGGCAGGCCAGCCCCAGCATTTT.